This record looks at one T cell receptor beta chain sequence and its context. Its specificity is not known. Sequencing was performed with immunoSEQ multiplex PCR; in TCRdb, only in-frame clones are kept and a portion is missing. The sample lists about 2.1 million clones, 90% to 95% occurring once. CD45RO-negative CD8 cells positively selected for CCR7 made up the naive population, which excluded terminally differentiated effector memory CD45RA+ cells. Every donor, a Caucasian adult, lived in Nashville, Tennessee. These data are taken from a study of shared clonotypes between healthy human individuals. Whole-study context: Donors had three CD4 naive, three CD4 memory, two CD8 naive and one CD8 memory plate apiece. Study outcomes and limitations: Sample collection involved blood only; tissue repertoires are likely different. Four donors showed sharing of approximately 5% of naive CD4 clonotypes.

The sequence derives from a man between 18 and 35 years old in good health. Some clones in this sample may be carry-over from other donors' samples. Material for sequencing was naive CD8+ T cells from PBMCs.

The CDR3 DNA reads TGTGCCAGCAGCTCAGGGCGGCTAGCGGAGCTGTGGGGCCAAGAGACCCAGTACTTC. This gives the protein CASSSGRLAELWGQETQYF. The rearrangement uses TRBV9 and TRBJ2-5, with 7 bases identical to TRBD2. The CDR3 runs to 19 residues. V dropped 4 bases and J dropped 1; count of bases not matched to a gene: 19. CDR1 and CDR2 (germline): SGDLS, YYNGEE.